The 28 T cell receptor beta chains reported below all come from one sample, sequenced in a study of cytomegalovirus exposure and HLA in healthy donors. With 60 Vbeta and 13 Jbeta primers, the PCR was carried out. Clones were sequenced by immunoSEQ multiplex PCR, and TCRdb holds only the in-frame ones, with some missing. The table shows roughly 100,000 clones, with about 13% occurring only once. What was sequenced was PBMCs. These receptors were obtained from a man aged 40-55 years in good health and CMV-seropositive.

This sequence joins TRBV27 and TRBJ1-2, with D perhaps TRBD1 (6 bases). V lost 6 bases and J 2 bases, leaving 16 bases between the germline ends. In germline, CDR1 is MNHEY, CDR2 SMNVEV (reference sequence). The CDR3 extends over 15 amino acids. The CDR3 loop reads CASSPFRGDNYGYTF. Here the CDR3 DNA reads TGTGCCAGCAGCCCTTTCAGGGGTGACAACTATGGCTACACCTTC.

This clone was counted only a few times. This chain joins TRBV14 and TRBJ2-7; 7 nucleotides line up with TRBD1. Germline values: CDR1 SGHDN, CDR2 FVKESK. The CDR3 extends over 15 amino acids. With V trimmed by 1 base and J by 2 bases, 5 bases remained unmatched. The CDR3 DNA follows: TGTGCCAGCAGCCAAGGGTACAGGGGACCCTACGAGCAGTACTTC. Its translation: CASSQGYRGPYEQYF.

There are a few counts of this clone. The V and J genes are TRBV9 and TRBJ1-1; 7 bases are shared with TRBD1. Trimming at V came to 2 bases and at J to 3 bases, leaving 4 bases not matched to a gene. Germline values: CDR1 SGDLS, CDR2 YYNGEE. The CDR3 extends over 14 amino acids. The CDR3 region is CASSVRGQDTEAFF. The CDR3 region has the DNA TGTGCCAGCAGCGTGAGGGGGCAGGACACTGAAGCTTTCTTT.

The table lists this clone with a few counts. The rearrangement joins TRBV27 to TRBJ1-1; D remains unclear. V was clipped by 5 bases and J by 14 bases, with 9 bases between them. Germline V CDR1 and CDR2: MNHEY, SMNVEV (reference sequence). The CDR3 is 9 amino acids. CDR3: CASSTGSFF. The DNA of the CDR3 is TGTGCCAGCAGTACCGGGTCCTTCTTT.

There are a few counts of this clone. The chain recombines TRBV6-5 with TRBJ2-2; the match to TRBD1 covers 8 bases. The V segment lost 5 bases and the J segment 8 bases; nucleotides outside the gene matches: 7. Germline assignment: CDR1 MNHEY and CDR2 SVGAGI. The CDR3 has 14 amino acids. In nucleotides, the CDR3 is TGTGCCAGCAGTCACCGGGACAGGACGGGGGAGCTGTTTTTT. Protein: CASSHRDRTGELFF.

The chain employs TRBV7-3 and TRBJ1-5; D gene uncertain. V was shortened by 3 bases and J by 2 bases, with 5 bases between the two germline ends. The CDR3 sequence is 13 residues long. The germline V gene encodes CDR1 SGHTA and CDR2 FQGTGA. CDR3 nucleotide sequence: TGTGCCAGCAGCTTGCAGGGCAATCAGCCCCAGCATTTT. Encoded protein: CASSLQGNQPQHF.

The chain couples TRBV7-2 to TRBJ2-5, with D perhaps TRBD2 (6 bases). V gave up 0 bases and J gave up 7 bases, with 6 bases separating them. CDR1 SGHTA and CDR2 FQGNSA come from the germline V gene. The CDR3 length is 12 residues. The CDR3: CASSLARGTQYF. The CDR3 region has the DNA TGTGCCAGCAGCTTAGCGCGGGGGACCCAGTACTTC.

The rearrangement joins TRBV7-2 to TRBJ2-2, with D perhaps TRBD1 (5 bases). Trimming pared 5 bases from V and 2 bases from J, leaving 9 bases between. The germline V gene has CDR1 SGHTA and CDR2 FQGNSA. There are 14 residues in the CDR3. CDR3 amino acids: CASSPQGNTGELFF. The CDR3 DNA sequence: TGTGCCAGCAGCCCCCAGGGAAACACCGGGGAGCTGTTTTTT.

The table lists this clone with a few counts. At one end, the junction sequence differs from germline, possibly due to a read error. The same CDR3 arises from other DNA sequences in this sample as well. The gene calls are TRBV5-1 and TRBJ1-1; D is unclear. CDR1 and CDR2 from the germline V gene are SGHRS and YFSETQ. This CDR3 is built from 16 residues. CDR3 bases: TGCGCCAGCAGCTTGGTAGCGGGTGCGGGGAACACTGAAGCCTTCTTT. This gives the protein CASSLVAGAGNTEAFF.

The V and J genes are TRBV4-1 and TRBJ2-4; 12 positions match TRBD1. Losses at the gene ends were 4 bases for V and 7 bases for J; bases not matched to a gene: 11. CDR3 length: 17 residues. The germline CDR1 and CDR2 sequences are MGHRA and YSYEKL. In DNA form, the CDR3 reads TGCGCCAGCAGCCCGGATCCTGGGACAGGGGGCAGGAACATTCAGTACTTC. Translating gives CASSPDPGTGGRNIQYF.

The chain has TRBV19 and TRBJ2-6; no reliable D call. Trimming left V 2 bases short and J 0 bases short, with 5 bases between. The germline CDR1 and CDR2 sequences are LNHDA and SQIVND (reference sequence). The CDR3 covers 15 residues. CDR3 nucleotides: TGTGCCAGTAGTATACAGGACTCTGGGGCCAACGTCCTGACTTTC. It specifies CASSIQDSGANVLTF.

The chain recombines TRBV27 with TRBJ2-1; 11 nucleotides align to TRBD2. Germline CDR1 MNHEY, CDR2 SMNVEV (reference sequence). V lost 5 bases to trimming and J lost 7 bases; unmatched junction nucleotides: 7. The CDR3 has 15 residues. The CDR3 here is CASSPTSGGRNEQFF. The CDR3 DNA reads TGTGCCAGCAGTCCTACTAGCGGGGGTCGGAATGAGCAGTTCTTC.

This clone was observed a handful of times. The chain has TRBV6-5 and TRBJ2-3, with 9 bases matching TRBD2. Germline V lookup: CDR1 MNHEY, CDR2 SVGAGI. V gave up 7 bases and J gave up 3 bases; unmatched junction bases: 5. The CDR3 runs 14 residues. CDR3 in DNA: TGTGCCAGCACCACGGGACTAGCTACAGATACGCAGTATTTT. This encodes CASTTGLATDTQYF.

This clone was seen only a few times. V is TRBV6-5 and J is TRBJ2-1; D uncertain. V was cut by 0 bases and J by 5 bases, with 14 bases left in between. Germline V gene sequence: CDR1 MNHEY, CDR2 SVGAGI. This CDR3 comprises 16 residues. CDR3 loop: CASSYSERPTHNEQFF. In DNA form, the CDR3 reads TGTGCCAGCAGTTACTCTGAGAGGCCAACACACAATGAGCAGTTCTTC.

This clone has a count of ten or more. The chain employs TRBV29-1 and TRBJ2-6; unclear D gene. Germline V gene data show CDR1 as SQVTM and CDR2 as ANQGSEA. V was cut by 4 bases and J by 3 bases, with 16 bases left in between. The CDR3 length is 16 residues. DNA of the CDR3: TGCAGCGTTGGTAATTTGTGGCAAAATGGGGCCAACGTCCTGACTTTC. This gives the protein CSVGNLWQNGANVLTF.

The chain recombines TRBV2 with TRBJ1-1; D unclear. Trimming took 4 bases from V and 6 from J, leaving 9 bases between them. The CDR3 loop spans 12 amino acids. Per the germline V gene, CDR1 is SNHLY and CDR2 is FYNNEI. The CDR3 nucleotides read TGTGCCAGCAGTGGGCAGATATCTGAAGCTTTCTTT. Encoded protein: CASSGQISEAFF.

This clone was seen a single time. The chain carries TRBV7-9 and TRBJ2-2; TRBD1 agrees at 8 bases. The V and J ends lost 0 bases and 1 base, in that order; junction bases with no gene match: 1. The CDR3 consists of 16 residues. CDR1 is SEHNR, CDR2 FQNEAQ, per germline (reference sequence). The CDR3 sequence is CASSLADRENTGELFF. CDR3 sequence (DNA): TGTGCCAGCAGCTTAGCGGACAGGGAGAACACCGGGGAGCTGTTTTTT.

V is TRBV30 and J is TRBJ2-7, with 10 nucleotides matching TRBD2. Germline V gives CDR1 GTSNPN, CDR2 SVGIG (reference sequence). The CDR3 runs to 16 residues. The junction had 8 bases not matched to a gene; V was cut back by 1 base and J by 2 bases. The CDR3 nucleotides read TGTGCCTGGAGTGGATTAGCGGGAGGCGTGGCCTACGAGCAGTACTTC. It encodes CAWSGLAGGVAYEQYF.

The chain is built from TRBV10-3 and TRBJ2-7; 9 bases are a match to TRBD1. The CDR3 is 12 amino acids. With V trimmed by 8 bases and J by 5 bases, 4 bases remained unmatched. In germline, CDR1 is ENHRY, CDR2 SYGVKD. CDR3 protein: CAIGQGLDEQYF. DNA of the CDR3: TGTGCCATCGGACAGGGGTTGGACGAGCAGTACTTC.

This clone has a handful of counts. The V call is TRBV7-2, the J call TRBJ1-5, with unresolved D. Trimming shortened V by 1 base and J by 6 bases, and 7 bases separated the two germline ends. Germline-derived CDR1 and CDR2 are SGHTA and FQGNSA. The CDR3 is made up of 13 amino acids. The CDR3, as DNA: TGTGCCAGCAGCTTAGTGTGGGCTCAGCCCCAGCATTTT. Protein: CASSLVWAQPQHF.

A few counts support this clone. The V call is TRBV28, the J call TRBJ2-7, with TRBD2 matching over 9 bases. The V and J ends lost 4 bases and 5 bases, in that order; junction bases with no gene match: 15. CDR3 length: 17 residues. The germline gives CDR1 MDHEN, CDR2 SYDVKM. The CDR3 nucleotides read TGTGCCAGCAGTTCATCTACCACTAGCGGGCCCCTAGACGAGCAGTACTTC. It is translated as CASSSSTTSGPLDEQYF. Drawing the rest from reference TRBV28 and TRBJ2-7, the complete variable domain is DVKVTQSSRYLVKRTGEKVFLECVQDMDHENMFWYRQDPGLGLRLIYFSYDVKMKEKGDIPEGYSVSREKKERFSLILESASTNQTSMYLCASSSSTTSGPLDEQYFGPGTRLTVT.

This clone has only a few counts. The chain couples TRBV29-1 to TRBJ2-7; D remains unclear. CDR3 length: 12 amino acids. The V and J ends lost 3 bases and 0 bases respectively, with 6 bases between them. Per the germline V gene, CDR1 is SQVTM and CDR2 is ANQGSEA. The CDR3 coding sequence is TGCAGCGTTGAGGGCGTCTCCTACGAGCAGTACTTC. This codes for CSVEGVSYEQYF.

In this sample, this clone turned up a few times. The CDR3 coding sequence is TGTGCCAGCAGCTTAGATACAGGGTACGGAAACACCATATATTTT. Translation: CASSLDTGYGNTIYF. The chain employs TRBV7-9 and TRBJ1-3; possibly TRBD1 for D (6 bases). Germline assignment: CDR1 SEHNR and CDR2 FQNEAQ (reference sequence). V gave up 1 base and J gave up 4 bases, with 11 bases separating them. The CDR3 contains 15 residues.

The rearrangement links TRBV19 to TRBJ2-3; D is perhaps TRBD1 (5 bases). The V and J ends lost 6 bases and 3 bases respectively, with 13 bases between them. The CDR3 consists of 14 residues. Per the germline V gene, CDR1 is LNHDA and CDR2 is SQIVND (reference sequence). DNA of the CDR3: TGTGCCAGTAGCCCACCCCCAGGGACAGATACGCAGTATTTT. This codes for CASSPPPGTDTQYF. Together with reference TRBV19 and TRBJ2-3, the CDR3 gives the full variable domain: DGGITQSPKYLFRKEGQNVTLSCEQNLNHDAMYWYRQDPGQGLRLIYYSQIVNDFQKGDIAEGYSVSREKKESFPLTVTSAQKNPTAFYLCASSPPPGTDTQYFGPGTRLTVL.

Comments on this clone: Other DNA sequences in the sample encode the same CDR3. The CDR3 spells CASSLDRGTDTQYF. For the CDR3, the DNA is TGTGCCAGCAGTTTAGACAGGGGAACAGATACGCAGTATTTT. V and J are TRBV27 and TRBJ2-3; TRBD1 aligns across 8 bases. The CDR3 has 14 amino acids. CDR1 and CDR2 from the germline V gene are MNHEY and SMNVEV (reference sequence). V was pared by 2 bases and J by 3 bases, with 1 base of the junction left unmatched.

Here the CDR3 DNA reads TGTGCCAGCAGCCGGGACCAAGAGACCCAGTACTTC. Its protein is CASSRDQETQYF. The chain carries TRBV11-3 and TRBJ2-5; D is unclear. Germline CDR1 SGHNT, CDR2 YENEEA. The CDR3 extends over 12 amino acids. V shed 5 bases and J shed 0 bases, with 4 bases lying between them.

This clone has only a few counts. This sequence joins TRBV6-6 and TRBJ1-5; D call uncertain. Germline V gene lookup returns CDR1 MNHNY and CDR2 SVGAGI (reference sequence). V was shortened by 6 bases and J by 5 bases, with 8 bases between the two germline ends. The CDR3 loop spans 12 amino acids. CDR3 protein: CASRRSDQPQHF. CDR3 sequence (DNA): TGTGCCAGCAGGCGGTCGGATCAGCCCCAGCATTTT.

V gene TRBV5-4 combines with J gene TRBJ2-4, with 14 nucleotides matching TRBD2. CDR3 length: 20 residues. Germline V CDR1 and CDR2: SGHNT, YYREEE (reference sequence). Trimming at V came to 4 bases and at J to 4 bases, leaving 16 bases not matched to a gene. CDR3 in DNA: TGTGCCAGCAGCCGATCCCCGGGACTAGCGGGAGAAGTGGGGAAAAACATTCAGTACTTC. Amino acids: CASSRSPGLAGEVGKNIQYF.